These 13 T cell receptor beta chains were all obtained from the same sample, sequenced in a study of blood T cell repertoires in COVID-19. Generated by immunoSEQ multiplex PCR, the TCRdb table keeps only in-frame clones and is missing some. The sample has 85,000 to 110,000 clones, about 86% seen once. Sequenced input: peripheral blood. All receptors derive from a human donor in a cohort sampled during active COVID-19.

The CDR3 loop reads CASSSRTGKNTEAFF. The CDR3 region has the DNA TGTGCCAGCAGCTCGAGGACAGGGAAGAACACTGAAGCTTTCTTT. The chain employs TRBV7-9 and TRBJ1-1; 8 positions agree with TRBD1. This CDR3 has 15 amino acids. In germline, CDR1 is SEHNR, CDR2 FQNEAQ (reference sequence). J gave up 1 base and V 4 bases, and 5 bases lay outside the gene matches.

The rearrangement joins TRBV6-5 to TRBJ1-2, with D unresolved. The germline gives CDR1 MNHEY, CDR2 SVGAGI. Trimming pared 9 bases from V and 4 bases from J, leaving 9 bases between. CDR3 length: 11 amino acids. CDR3 sequence reads: CASSGTYGYTF. CDR3 sequence (DNA): TGTGCCAGTTCAGGCACCTATGGCTACACCTTC.

The J gene is TRBJ2-1, the V gene TRBV24-1, with TRBD1 matching over 7 bases. V shed 3 bases and J 5 bases; nucleotides not matched to a gene: 15. Germline V gene data show CDR1 as KGHDR and CDR2 as SFDVKD. The CDR3 length is 18 residues. The CDR3 loop reads CATSDMRFRTGDDNEQFF. The CDR3 coding sequence is TGTGCCACCAGTGATATGAGATTTAGGACAGGAGACGACAATGAGCAGTTCTTC.

The chain's CDR3 is CASSLRLTDNEQFF. The CDR3 DNA reads as TGCGCCAGCAGCCTCCGACTAACAGACAATGAGCAGTTCTTC. The V call is TRBV5-1, the J call TRBJ2-1, with D tentatively TRBD2 (5 bases). The CDR3 has 14 amino acids. Germline V lookup: CDR1 SGHRS, CDR2 YFSETQ. Trimming pared 4 bases from V and 5 bases from J, leaving 13 bases between.

The chain employs TRBV5-8 and TRBJ2-1; 7 bases fit TRBD1. This CDR3 has 15 residues. J gave up 3 bases and V 4 bases, and 7 bases lay outside the gene matches. From germline, CDR1 is SGHTS and CDR2 YDEGEE. The CDR3 DNA reads as TGTGCCAGCAGCGACCTCGGGACAGACTACAATGAGCAGTTCTTC. Residues: CASSDLGTDYNEQFF.

The chain recombines TRBV27 with TRBJ2-1; 10 bases line up with TRBD1. There are 16 residues in the CDR3. CDR1 and CDR2 (germline): MNHEY, SMNVEV (reference sequence). V lost 5 bases to trimming and J lost 2 bases; unmatched junction nucleotides: 6. The CDR3 sequence: CASSTRQGATYNEQFF. The CDR3, as DNA: TGTGCCAGCAGTACACGACAGGGGGCCACCTACAATGAGCAGTTCTTC.

The chain employs TRBV7-3 and TRBJ2-2; 8 bases match TRBD1. Germline CDR1 SGHTA, CDR2 FQGTGA. V lost 5 bases, J lost 1 base, and 3 bases stayed unmatched. The CDR3 runs to 15 residues. The DNA of the CDR3 is TGTGCCAGCAGCCGACAGGGGAGGAACACCGGGGAGCTGTTTTTT. Translating it yields CASSRQGRNTGELFF.

The chain carries TRBV19 and TRBJ2-7; D is uncertain. Germline CDR1 is LNHDA and CDR2 is SQIVND (reference sequence). Between the trimmed V and J ends, which lost 5 bases and 2 bases, there was a span of 10 bases. This CDR3 region has 13 residues. This CDR3 reads CASSLGPTYEQYF. Here the CDR3 DNA reads TGTGCCAGTAGTTTAGGGCCCACCTACGAGCAGTACTTC.

The chain carries TRBV4-3 and TRBJ1-2; possibly TRBD1 for D (6 bases). The CDR3 contains 15 residues. Germline V gene lookup returns CDR1 LGHNA and CDR2 YSLEER. V was pared by 0 bases and J by 3 bases, with 11 bases between. The CDR3 region has the DNA TGCGCCAGCAGCCAAGAGGGACAAGCGCACTATGGCTACACCTTC. The encoded protein is CASSQEGQAHYGYTF.

This chain uses TRBV6-6 with TRBJ2-1; no firm D call. Trimming pared 2 bases from V and 6 bases from J, leaving 8 bases between. The length of the CDR3 is 13 residues. Looked up from germline, CDR1 is MNHNY and CDR2 is SVGAGI (reference sequence). In nucleotides, the CDR3 is TGTGCCAGCAGTTACGCGAGTGGCAATGAGCAGTTCTTC. It codes for CASSYASGNEQFF.

The chain combines TRBV11-2 with TRBJ1-4, with D perhaps matching TRBD1 (6 bases). V lost 8 bases, J lost 6 bases, and 19 bases lay in between. The CDR3 contains 15 residues. The V gene's germline CDR1 is SGHAT and CDR2 FQNNGV. For the CDR3, the DNA is TGTGCCAGCGGGAACTCAGGGGATTGGGATGAAAAACTGTTTTTT. It translates to CASGNSGDWDEKLFF.

V gene TRBV27 combines with J gene TRBJ2-3, with TRBD2 matching over 7 bases. V shed 2 bases and J 3 bases; nucleotides not matched to a gene: 11. This CDR3 contains 17 residues. Per germline, CDR1 MNHEY and CDR2 SMNVEV (reference sequence). The CDR3: CASSLRTRGSLTDTQYF. DNA for the CDR3: TGTGCCAGCAGTTTACGGACTAGAGGGAGTTTAACAGATACGCAGTATTTT.

This sequence joins TRBV24-1 and TRBJ2-2, with D possibly matching TRBD2 (6 bases). Germline V gives CDR1 KGHDR, CDR2 SFDVKD. The length of the CDR3 is 15 residues. The V and J ends lost 4 bases and 1 base respectively, with 9 bases between them. The CDR3 here is CATSDPGLNTGELFF. The CDR3 DNA follows: TGTGCCACCAGTGACCCGGGACTGAACACCGGGGAGCTGTTTTTT.